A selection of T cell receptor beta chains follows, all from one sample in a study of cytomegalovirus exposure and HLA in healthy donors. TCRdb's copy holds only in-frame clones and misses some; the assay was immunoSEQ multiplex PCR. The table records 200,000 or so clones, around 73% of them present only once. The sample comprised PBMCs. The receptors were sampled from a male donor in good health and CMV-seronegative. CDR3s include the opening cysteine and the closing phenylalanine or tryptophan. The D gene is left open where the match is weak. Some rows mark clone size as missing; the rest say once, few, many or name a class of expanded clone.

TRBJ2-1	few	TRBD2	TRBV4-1	TGCGCCAGCAGTCGGCTAGCGGGAGTCAACAATGAGCAGTTCTTC	CASSRLAGVNNEQFF
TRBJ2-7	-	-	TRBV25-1	TGTGCCAGCAGTGAATCAAGCGGAGCCCGGTCCTACGAGCAGTACTTC	CASSESSGARSYEQYF
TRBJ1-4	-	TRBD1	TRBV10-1	TGCGCCAGGACCGTTAGGCATGGGCTGGACAGGGACCTTGGTGAAAAACTGTTTTTT	CARTVRHGLDRDLGEKLFF
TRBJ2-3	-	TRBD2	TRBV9	TGTGCCAGCAGCGTTGGGACTAGCGGGAGGGATGATACGCAGTATTTT	CASSVGTSGRDDTQYF
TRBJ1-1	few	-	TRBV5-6	TGTGCCAGCAGCGACGGGGGGTCTGAAGCTTTCTTT	CASSDGGSEAFF
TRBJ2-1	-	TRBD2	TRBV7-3	TGTGCCAGCAGCGACGGAGGGACTAGCGGGGTTGGGGAGCAGTTCTTC	CASSDGGTSGVGEQFF
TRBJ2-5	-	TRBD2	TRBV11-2	TGTGCCTCCCGGGGGGTCCTCCAAGAGACCCAGTACTTC	CASRGVLQETQYF
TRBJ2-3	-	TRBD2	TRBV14	TGTGCCAGCAGCCACGGACTAGCAAGACCAGATACGCAGTATTTT	CASSHGLARPDTQYF
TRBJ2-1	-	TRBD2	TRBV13	TGTGCCAGCAGCTCCCGACTAGCGCCCGGCAATGAGCAGTTCTTC	CASSSRLAPGNEQFF
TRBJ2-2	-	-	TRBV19	TGTGCCAGTACCAGGGGTAGACAAACGAACACCGGGGAGCTGTTTTTT	CASTRGRQTNTGELFF
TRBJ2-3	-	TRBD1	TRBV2	TGTGCCAGCTGCGCGAGGGACAGGGGGACAGATACGCAGTATTTT	CASCARDRGTDTQYF
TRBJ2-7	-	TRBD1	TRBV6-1	TGTGCCAGCAGAGCTGCCGGGACAGGGACCTACGAGCAGTACTTC	CASRAAGTGTYEQYF
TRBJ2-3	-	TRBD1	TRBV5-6	TGTGCCAGCAGCTTGGAAGGACAGGGCACAGATACGCAGTATTTT	CASSLEGQGTDTQYF
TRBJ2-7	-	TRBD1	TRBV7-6	TGTGCCAGCAGCTTAGCTCGACAGGGGAACGAGCAGTACTTC	CASSLARQGNEQYF